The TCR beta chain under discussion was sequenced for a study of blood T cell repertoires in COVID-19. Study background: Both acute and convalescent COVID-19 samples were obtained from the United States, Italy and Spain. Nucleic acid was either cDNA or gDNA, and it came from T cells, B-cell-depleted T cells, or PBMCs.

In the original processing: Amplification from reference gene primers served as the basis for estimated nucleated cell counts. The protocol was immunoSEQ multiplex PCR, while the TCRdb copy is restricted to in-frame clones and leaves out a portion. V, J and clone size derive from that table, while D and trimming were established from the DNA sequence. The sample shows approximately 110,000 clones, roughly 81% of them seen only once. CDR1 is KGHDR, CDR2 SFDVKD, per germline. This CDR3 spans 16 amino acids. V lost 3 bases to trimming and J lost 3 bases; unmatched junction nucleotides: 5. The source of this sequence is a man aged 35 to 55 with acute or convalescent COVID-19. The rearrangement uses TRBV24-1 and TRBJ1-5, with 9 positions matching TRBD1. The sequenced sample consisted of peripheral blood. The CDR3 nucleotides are TGTGCCACCAGTGATGCCGAACAGGGGGCCAATCAGCCCCAGCATTTT. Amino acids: CATSDAEQGANQPQHF.